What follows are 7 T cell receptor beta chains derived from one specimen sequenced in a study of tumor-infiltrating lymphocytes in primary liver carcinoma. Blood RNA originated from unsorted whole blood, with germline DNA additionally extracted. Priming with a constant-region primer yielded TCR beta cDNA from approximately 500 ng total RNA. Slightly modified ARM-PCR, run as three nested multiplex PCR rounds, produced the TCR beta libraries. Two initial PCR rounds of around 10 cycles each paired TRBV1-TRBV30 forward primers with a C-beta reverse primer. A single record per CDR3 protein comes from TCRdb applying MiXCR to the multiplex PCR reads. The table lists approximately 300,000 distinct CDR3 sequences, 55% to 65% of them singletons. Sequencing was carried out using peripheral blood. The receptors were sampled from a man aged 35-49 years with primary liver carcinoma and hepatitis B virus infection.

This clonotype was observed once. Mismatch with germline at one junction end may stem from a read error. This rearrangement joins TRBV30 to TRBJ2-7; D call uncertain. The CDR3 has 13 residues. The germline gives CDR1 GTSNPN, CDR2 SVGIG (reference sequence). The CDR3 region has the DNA TGTGACTGGAGTCGGTTAGCAGGCAACGAGCAGTACTTC. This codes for CDWSRLAGNEQYF.

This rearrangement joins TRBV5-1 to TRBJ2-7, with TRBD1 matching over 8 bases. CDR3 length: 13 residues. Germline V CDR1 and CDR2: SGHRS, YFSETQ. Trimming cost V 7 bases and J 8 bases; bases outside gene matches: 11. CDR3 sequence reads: CASCLDRASKQYF. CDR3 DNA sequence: TGCGCCAGCTGCCTGGACAGGGCGTCGAAGCAGTACTTC.

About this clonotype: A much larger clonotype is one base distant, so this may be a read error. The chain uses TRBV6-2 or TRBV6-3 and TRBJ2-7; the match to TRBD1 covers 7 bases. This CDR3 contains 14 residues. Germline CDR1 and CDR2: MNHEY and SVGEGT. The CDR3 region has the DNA TGTGCCAGCAGTACGGGACAGCCTCCCTACGAGCAGTGCTTC. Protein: CASSTGQPPYEQCF.

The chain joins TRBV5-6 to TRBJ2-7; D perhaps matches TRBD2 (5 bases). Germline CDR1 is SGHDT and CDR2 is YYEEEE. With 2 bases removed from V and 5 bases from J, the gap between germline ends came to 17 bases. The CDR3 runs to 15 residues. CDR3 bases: TGTGCCAGCAGCTTTGCCGACGGGATAAGGCACGAGCAGTACTTC. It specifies CASSFADGIRHEQYF.

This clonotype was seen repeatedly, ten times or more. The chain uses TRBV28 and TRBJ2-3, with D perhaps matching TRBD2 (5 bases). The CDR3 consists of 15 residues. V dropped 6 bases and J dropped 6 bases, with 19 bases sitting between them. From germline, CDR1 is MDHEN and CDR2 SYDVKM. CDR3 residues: CASSQNPGISDTQYF. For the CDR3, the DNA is TGTGCCAGCAGCCAAAACCCCGGGATTTCCGATACGCAGTATTTT.

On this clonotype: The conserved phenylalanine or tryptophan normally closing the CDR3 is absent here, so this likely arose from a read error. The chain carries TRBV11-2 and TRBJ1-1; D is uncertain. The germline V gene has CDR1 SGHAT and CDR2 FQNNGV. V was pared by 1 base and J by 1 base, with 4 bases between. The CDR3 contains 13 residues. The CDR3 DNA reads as TGTGCCAGCAGCTTAGCAGGGAACACTGAAGCTTTCATT. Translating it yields CASSLAGNTEAFI.

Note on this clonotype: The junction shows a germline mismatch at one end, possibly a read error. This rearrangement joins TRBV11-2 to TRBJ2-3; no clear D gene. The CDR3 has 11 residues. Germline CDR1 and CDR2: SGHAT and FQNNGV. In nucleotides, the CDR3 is TGTGCCAGCAGCTTGAGAGATGCGCAGTATTTT. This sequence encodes CASSLRDAQYF.